The T cell receptor beta chain under discussion was sequenced for a study of identical twins. TCRdb used MiXCR to reprocess the 5' RACE reads, holding one entry per CDR3 protein. The repertoire holds some 1,600,000 distinct CDR3 sequences, with around 29% as singletons. Study observations and caveats: There is a chance that invariant MAIT and iNKT cells partially muddied zero-insertion analyses. Twin-shared out-of-frame alpha sequences were enriched for low generation probability. In monozygotic twins, models underestimated the sharing of out-of-frame TCR alpha.

This clonotype has more than one count but fewer than ten. What it recognizes is unknown. V lost 5 bases to trimming and J lost 2 bases, with 16 bases between them. CDR1 is MNHEY, CDR2 SVGAGI, per germline. This CDR3 region has 16 residues. J is TRBJ1-5 and V is TRBV6-5, with D maybe TRBD1 (5 bases). This TCR was recovered from a newborn girl in good health. Specimen: cord blood. The CDR3 region is CASSPFAGEGNQPQHF. DNA of the CDR3: TGTGCCAGCAGTCCCTTCGCGGGGGAGGGCAATCAGCCCCAGCATTTT.